Below, 8 T cell receptor beta chains from the same sample are listed, as sequenced in a study of cytomegalovirus exposure and HLA in healthy donors. Researchers ran the PCR with 60 Vbeta and 13 Jbeta primers. This table comes from immunoSEQ multiplex PCR, and its TCRdb copy is limited to in-frame clones, with some not included. The sample yields around 120,000 clones, around three quarters seen once. Sequences were obtained from PBMCs. All receptors derive from a man aged 25-40 years in good health and CMV-seropositive.

The CDR3 bases are TGTGCCAGCAGCTTGGACGGTGAGTCCCACTGGTCTGGGGCCAACGTCCTGACTTTC. Translating it yields CASSLDGESHWSGANVLTF. The chain recombines TRBV5-6 with TRBJ2-6; D ambiguous. V gave up 0 bases and J gave up 1 base, with 17 bases separating them. Per germline, CDR1 SGHDT and CDR2 YYEEEE. The CDR3 length is 19 residues.

Only one count was recorded for this clone. The junction differs from germline at one of its ends, possibly a read error. The V gene is TRBV7-7, the J gene TRBJ2-5; D is perhaps TRBD1 (5 bases). The CDR3 consists of 15 residues. Germline V CDR1 and CDR2: SSHAT, FNYEAQ (reference sequence). This CDR3 is CASSLALGRGETQYF. The CDR3 DNA reads as TGTGCTAGCAGCTTAGCTCTTGGAAGGGGAGAGACCCAGTACTTC.

This clone was seen only a few times. V is TRBV7-9 and J is TRBJ2-5; D possibly corresponds to TRBD1 (6 bases). Germline V lookup: CDR1 SEHNR, CDR2 FQNEAQ (reference sequence). Trimming took 4 bases from V and 7 from J, leaving 16 bases between them. The CDR3 consists of 14 residues. DNA for the CDR3: TGTGCCAGCAGCTCAAATGGACAGATGGGGACCCAGTACTTC. It encodes CASSSNGQMGTQYF.

The V call is TRBV9, the J call TRBJ2-1; D possibly corresponds to TRBD1 (5 bases). Germline-derived CDR1 and CDR2 are SGDLS and YYNGEE. V dropped 0 bases and J dropped 8 bases, with 12 bases sitting between them. CDR3 size: 14 residues. CDR3 nucleotide sequence: TGTGCCAGCAGCGTAGAACCCAGGGTCGATGAGCAGTTCTTC. As protein: CASSVEPRVDEQFF.

The chain is built from TRBV5-6 and TRBJ2-7, with D possibly matching TRBD2 (5 bases). Trimming took 2 bases from V and 6 from J, leaving 9 bases between them. This CDR3 spans 12 amino acids. Germline V CDR1 and CDR2: SGHDT, YYEEEE. DNA of the CDR3: TGTGCCAGCAGCTTCCTAGAGGGCGAGCAGTACTTC. This encodes CASSFLEGEQYF.

This clone was seen once. The chain is built from TRBV19 and TRBJ2-2, with TRBD2 identical over 9 bases. Germline V gene sequence: CDR1 LNHDA, CDR2 SQIVND (reference sequence). This CDR3 comprises 17 residues. Unmatched junction bases numbered 9, after V lost 5 bases and J lost 2 bases. Here the CDR3 reads CASSGLAGWRNTGELFF. CDR3 sequence (DNA): TGTGCCAGTAGTGGCCTAGCGGGGTGGCGAAACACCGGGGAGCTGTTTTTT.

This clone was detected only once. This chain joins TRBV29-1 and TRBJ2-7, with D possibly being TRBD1 (6 bases). V was cut by 6 bases and J by 4 bases, with 16 bases left in between. Looked up from germline, CDR1 is SQVTM and CDR2 is ANQGSEA. The CDR3 consists of 13 residues. In DNA, the CDR3 is TGCAGCGTGTGGGGCAGGGGCAGGTACGAGCAGTACTTC. Protein: CSVWGRGRYEQYF.

In its sample, this clone was seen once. This sequence joins TRBV6-5 and TRBJ1-6; D call uncertain. CDR3 length: 13 residues. Trimming cost V 0 bases and J 19 bases, with 16 bases left between them. In germline, CDR1 is MNHEY, CDR2 SVGAGI. Here the CDR3 DNA reads TGTGCCAGCAGTTACTCCCGAGATTTAAGTCATCACTTT. This gives the protein CASSYSRDLSHHF.